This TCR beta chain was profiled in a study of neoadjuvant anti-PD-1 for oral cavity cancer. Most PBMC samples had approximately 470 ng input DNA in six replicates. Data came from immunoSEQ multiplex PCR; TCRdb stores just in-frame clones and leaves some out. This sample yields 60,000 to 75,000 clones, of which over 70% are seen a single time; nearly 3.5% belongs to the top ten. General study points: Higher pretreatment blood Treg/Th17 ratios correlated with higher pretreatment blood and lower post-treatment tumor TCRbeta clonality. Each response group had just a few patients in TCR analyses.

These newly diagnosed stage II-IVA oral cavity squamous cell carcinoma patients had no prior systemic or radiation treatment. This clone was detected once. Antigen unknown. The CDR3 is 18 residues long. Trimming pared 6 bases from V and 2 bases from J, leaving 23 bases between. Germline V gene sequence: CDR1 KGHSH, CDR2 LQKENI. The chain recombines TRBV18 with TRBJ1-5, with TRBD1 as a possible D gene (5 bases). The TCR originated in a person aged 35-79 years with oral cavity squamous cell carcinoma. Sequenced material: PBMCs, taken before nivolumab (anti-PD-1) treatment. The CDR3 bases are TGTGCCAGCTCCCCTGTGGGGGTAACGGCCTCACGCAATCAGCCCCAGCATTTT. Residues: CASSPVGVTASRNQPQHF.